The entry below gives a single T cell receptor beta chain sequence along with its context. As processed by the authors: ImmunoSEQ output held junction-only sequences without quality scores, so filtering differed. TCRdb's copy holds only in-frame clones and misses some; the assay was immunoSEQ multiplex PCR. That table gives V, J and clone size, and the DNA gave D and trimming. The table lists roughly 1.5 million clones, about 98% of them singletons, with 0.45% in the top ten. This entry belongs to a study of shared clonotypes between healthy human individuals. There are 14 residues in the CDR3. The germline gives CDR1 SGHTA, CDR2 FQGNSA. The V end was cut by 2 bases, the J end by 6 bases, with 13 bases between. Donors, without exception, were Caucasian adults residing in Nashville, Tennessee.

The sample consisted of naive CD4+ T cells sorted from blood. The subset is: CD45RA+ positively selected. The chain is built from TRBV7-2 and TRBJ2-5; weak D call: TRBD2 (6 bases). The clonotype was recovered from a man in his thirties or forties in good health. Here the CDR3 DNA reads TGTGCCAGCAGCTTAATGGCGGGGCAGCAGACCCAGTACTTC. Its translation is CASSLMAGQQTQYF. The full variable domain, its missing parts supplied by reference TRBV7-2 and TRBJ2-5, is GAGVSQSPSNKVTEKGKDVELRCDPISGHTALYWYRQSLGQGLEFLIYFQGNSAPDKSGLPSDRFSAERTGGSVSTLTIQRTQQEDSAVYLCASSLMAGQQTQYFGPGTRLLVL.